Following are 24 T cell receptor beta chains from one sample sequenced in a study of blood T cell repertoires in COVID-19. This table comes from immunoSEQ multiplex PCR, and its TCRdb copy is limited to in-frame clones, with some not included. Of over 150,000 clones in the sample, around 80% are singletons; the top ten hold about 10%. The sample was peripheral blood. The receptors come from an elderly woman with active or convalescent COVID-19.

The chain couples TRBV11-2 to TRBJ2-7; D may be TRBD2 (6 bases). V dropped 1 base and J dropped 2 bases, with 15 bases sitting between them. The CDR3 consists of 16 residues. Germline assignment: CDR1 SGHAT and CDR2 FQNNGV. The CDR3 DNA follows: TGTGCCAGCAGCTTAGGGGCCGGGACTTCCACCTACGAGCAGTACTTC. It translates to CASSLGAGTSTYEQYF.

The chain employs TRBV11-2 and TRBJ2-2, with D possibly being TRBD2 (5 bases). Trimming took 1 base from V and 4 from J, leaving 19 bases between them. The CDR3 runs 18 residues. Germline loops: CDR1 SGHAT, CDR2 FQNNGV. DNA for the CDR3: TGTGCCAGCAGCTTAGTTCGGAGAGGGAGAGGTGGCACCGGGGAGCTGTTTTTT. Protein: CASSLVRRGRGGTGELFF.

The gene calls are TRBV30 and TRBJ1-4, with no clear D. CDR3 length equals 13 residues. The V gene lost 1 base and the J gene lost 5 bases, with 8 bases spanning the gap. Germline CDR1 reads GTSNPN; CDR2 reads SVGIG (reference sequence). CDR3 coding DNA: TGTGCCTGGAGTGGCCTATCAAATGAAAAACTGTTTTTT. Residues: CAWSGLSNEKLFF.

This clone showed up just a few times. The chain couples TRBV7-2 to TRBJ1-4, with D maybe TRBD1 (5 bases). The CDR3 is 16 residues long. Germline V gene sequence: CDR1 SGHTA, CDR2 FQGNSA. Trimming took off 1 base at V and 8 bases at J, with 17 bases between the two ends. Here the CDR3 DNA reads TGTGCCAGCAGCTTAGTCGGAGGGGTTCTTGAGGAAAAACTGTTTTTT. This gives the protein CASSLVGGVLEEKLFF.

This rearrangement joins TRBV11-2 to TRBJ1-4; D ambiguous. The CDR3 loop spans 14 amino acids. V was pared by 3 bases and J by 0 bases, with 5 bases between. Germline-derived CDR1 and CDR2 are SGHAT and FQNNGV. CDR3 nucleotide sequence: TGTGCCAGCAGCTTCGTTTCAACTAATGAAAAACTGTTTTTT. It yields the protein CASSFVSTNEKLFF.

V usage is TRBV6-5 and J usage is TRBJ1-2; TRBD1 might be the D (6 bases). Between the trimmed V and J ends, which lost 7 bases and 0 bases, there was a span of 12 bases. Germline loops: CDR1 MNHEY, CDR2 SVGAGI. This CDR3 contains 14 residues. CDR3 protein: CASTPGATNYGYTF. Here the CDR3 DNA reads TGTGCCAGCACCCCAGGGGCCACTAACTATGGCTACACCTTC.

This chain uses TRBV4-3 with TRBJ2-1; 7 bases are shared with TRBD2. The V gene end was trimmed by 0 bases and the J gene end by 8 bases; junction bases not matched to a gene: 13. The CDR3 has 17 amino acids. In germline, CDR1 is LGHNA, CDR2 YSLEER. CDR3 nucleotide sequence: TGCGCCAGCAGCCAAGACATACAATCGATTGGGGGGGATGAGCAGTTCTTC. Translation: CASSQDIQSIGGDEQFF.

The V gene is TRBV5-1, the J gene TRBJ2-5, with 7 nucleotides matching TRBD1. The V gene's germline CDR1 is SGHRS and CDR2 YFSETQ. CDR3 size: 17 residues. The J segment lost 1 base and the V segment lost 0 bases, leaving 9 bases of the junction unmatched. The CDR3 DNA reads as TGCGCCAGCAGCTTGGCCGGTACAGGGGTCCCCCAAGAGACCCAGTACTTC. It is translated as CASSLAGTGVPQETQYF.

This chain joins TRBV14 and TRBJ1-6, with D possibly matching TRBD1 (5 bases). V was clipped by 8 bases and J by 6 bases, with 8 bases between them. Per germline, CDR1 SGHDN and CDR2 FVKESK. The CDR3 contains 12 residues. Written as DNA, the CDR3 is TGTGCCAGCGGGCAGGGTAATTCACCCCTCCACTTT. Protein: CASGQGNSPLHF.

The chain couples TRBV6-2 or TRBV6-3 to TRBJ2-2; D ambiguous. The V end was cut by 3 bases, the J end by 6 bases, with 11 bases between. The CDR3 has 14 amino acids. The germline gives CDR1 MNHEY, CDR2 SVGEGT. The chain's CDR3 is CASSYSLLAGELFF. CDR3 nucleotides: TGTGCCAGCAGTTATAGCCTCCTGGCCGGGGAGCTGTTTTTT.

The V and J genes are TRBV18 and TRBJ1-3; 9 bases align to TRBD1. CDR1 is KGHSH and CDR2 is LQKENI in the germline V gene. CDR3 length equals 17 residues. V shed 3 bases, J shed 0 bases, and the junction held 6 bases outside the gene matches. This chain's CDR3 is CASSPRTGATSGNTIYF. CDR3 nucleotides: TGTGCCAGCTCACCTAGGACAGGGGCGACCTCTGGAAACACCATATATTTT.

The chain combines TRBV7-2 with TRBJ2-3, with TRBD2 matching 11 bases. V lost 2 bases to trimming and J lost 1 base; unmatched junction nucleotides: 5. The CDR3 has 17 residues. CDR1 is SGHTA and CDR2 is FQGNSA in the germline V gene. CDR3: CASSLRGLAEGTDTQYF. Here the CDR3 DNA reads TGTGCCAGCAGCTTAAGGGGACTAGCGGAGGGCACAGATACGCAGTATTTT.

The chain carries TRBV9 and TRBJ2-2; TRBD2 matches 8 bases. Looked up from germline, CDR1 is SGDLS and CDR2 is YYNGEE. The CDR3 sequence is 16 residues long. V lost 0 bases to trimming and J lost 6 bases; unmatched junction nucleotides: 7. CDR3: CASSVATGLVPGELFF. The CDR3 DNA sequence: TGTGCCAGCAGCGTAGCTACGGGACTAGTTCCCGGGGAGCTGTTTTTT. The full variable domain, with the rest looked up from reference TRBV9 and TRBJ2-2, is DSGVTQTPKHLITATGQRVTLRCSPRSGDLSVYWYQQSLDQGLQFLIQYYNGEERAKGNILERFSAQQFPDLHSELNLSSLELGDSALYFCASSVATGLVPGELFFGEGSRLTVL.

In DNA, the CDR3 is TGTGCCAGCAGTTTGACCAGGGCAGGAAACACCATATATTTT. It yields the protein CASSLTRAGNTIYF. The V gene is TRBV28, the J gene TRBJ1-3, with D tentatively TRBD1 (5 bases). This CDR3 region has 14 residues. Deletions cut 3 bases from V and 4 bases from J, with 10 bases between. Germline lookup yields CDR1 MDHEN and CDR2 SYDVKM.

V is TRBV7-2 and J is TRBJ2-6; possibly TRBD1 for D (6 bases). Germline V CDR1 and CDR2: SGHTA, FQGNSA. V lost 4 bases and J lost 1, with 14 bases in between. This CDR3 is 17 amino acids long. The CDR3 sequence is CASSSQTGKSGANVLTF. CDR3 coding DNA: TGTGCCAGCAGCTCCCAAACAGGGAAGTCTGGGGCCAACGTCCTGACTTTC.

The chain employs TRBV30 and TRBJ2-3, with 7 bases matching TRBD2. CDR1 is GTSNPN, CDR2 SVGIG, per germline (reference sequence). CDR3 length: 16 amino acids. V lost 3 bases and J lost 2; bases outside the gene matches: 11. The CDR3 region has the DNA TGTGCCTGGAGCCGGGACTACAGAATTCTCACAGATACGCAGTATTTT. It yields the protein CAWSRDYRILTDTQYF.

This clone appeared many times. J is TRBJ2-5 and V is TRBV5-1; TRBD2 is a possible D gene (6 bases). Trimming pared 2 bases from V and 5 bases from J, leaving 16 bases between. Germline V lookup: CDR1 SGHRS, CDR2 YFSETQ. The length of the CDR3 is 15 residues. The CDR3 DNA sequence: TGCGCCAGCAGCTTCTATGGGAACAGCGGGGAGACCCAGTACTTC. This gives the protein CASSFYGNSGETQYF.

The V call is TRBV4-3, the J call TRBJ2-1, with 12 bases lining up with TRBD2. Trimming at V came to 3 bases and at J to 9 bases, leaving 15 bases not matched to a gene. The CDR3 consists of 18 residues. Germline lookup yields CDR1 LGHNA and CDR2 YSLEER. The CDR3 DNA reads TGCGCCAGCAGCCACCGAACCTGGACTAGCGGGGTGGAAGGTGAGCAGTTCTTC. It translates to CASSHRTWTSGVEGEQFF.

This clone was seen a few times. The chain uses TRBV5-1 and TRBJ2-2, with 8 positions matching TRBD1. There are 15 residues in the CDR3. CDR1 is SGHRS and CDR2 is YFSETQ in the germline V gene. V trimming: 4 bases; J trimming: 4 bases; junction bases outside the gene matches: 6. CDR3 bases: TGCGCCAGCAGCACAGGGACAGGCGCCACCGGGGAGCTGTTTTTT. Protein sequence: CASSTGTGATGELFF.

The chain carries TRBV4-3 and TRBJ2-5; 12 bases align to TRBD1. Germline V gives CDR1 LGHNA, CDR2 YSLEER. Trimming took 3 bases from V and 4 from J; bases not matched to a gene: 12. The CDR3 extends over 18 amino acids. This chain's CDR3 is CASSQSRDRGLRGETQYF. The CDR3 bases are TGCGCCAGCAGCCAGTCCCGGGACAGGGGGCTGAGGGGAGAGACCCAGTACTTC.

The chain has TRBV2 and TRBJ2-2; 7 bases align to TRBD2. Germline V gives CDR1 SNHLY, CDR2 FYNNEI. The CDR3 is 15 residues long. V shed 4 bases, J shed 4 bases, and the junction held 6 bases outside the gene matches. DNA for the CDR3: TGTGCCAGCAGTGCCGCGGGGGTGGGCACCGGGGAGCTGTTTTTT. Amino acid sequence: CASSAAGVGTGELFF.

This rearrangement joins TRBV30 to TRBJ1-6; a weak D match, TRBD1 (6 bases). The CDR3 length is 13 residues. In germline, CDR1 is GTSNPN, CDR2 SVGIG (reference sequence). Trimming left V 7 bases short and J 4 bases short, with 11 bases between. The CDR3 DNA reads TGTGCCTCGCAACAGGGATATAATTCACCCCTCCACTTT. Translation gives CASQQGYNSPLHF.

This chain joins TRBV5-1 and TRBJ2-3; 11 nucleotides match TRBD2. The CDR3 sequence is 16 residues long. The germline V gene encodes CDR1 SGHRS and CDR2 YFSETQ. V gave up 4 bases and J gave up 4 bases; unmatched junction bases: 8. The CDR3 loop is CASSPALAGGADTQYF. In nucleotides, the CDR3 is TGCGCCAGCAGCCCGGCCCTAGCGGGGGGCGCAGATACGCAGTATTTT. Full variable domain (missing parts from reference TRBV5-1 and TRBJ2-3): KAGVTQTPRYLIKTRGQQVTLSCSPISGHRSVSWYQQTPGQGLQFLFEYFSETQRNKGNFPGRFSGRQFSNSRSEMNVSTLELGDSALYLCASSPALAGGADTQYFGPGTRLTVL.

The chain employs TRBV27 and TRBJ1-1; 8 bases line up with TRBD1. Germline CDR1 and CDR2: MNHEY and SMNVEV (reference sequence). The CDR3 runs 14 residues. V shed 6 bases and J 1 base; nucleotides not matched to a gene: 4. The CDR3 nucleotides read TGTGCCAGCAGATCAGGGGGCTGGAACACTGAAGCTTTCTTT. This sequence encodes CASRSGGWNTEAFF.